This is a list of T cell receptor beta chains from one sample in a study of blood T cell repertoires in COVID-19. The repertoire was sequenced with immunoSEQ multiplex PCR; TCRdb's copy has only in-frame clones and lacks some. The sample yields 30,000 to 45,000 clones, more than 70% seen once. Sequencing input: peripheral blood. The receptors here all came from a man aged 60 to 69 with acute or convalescent COVID-19. The CDR3 runs from the conserved cysteine through the conserved F or W. A D gene is named only where the DNA matches it firmly. Clone size is not always given. Where it is, it says once, few, many or a class for expanded clones.

d_call	v_call	clone_size	j_call	cdr3_aa	cdr3_nt
-	TRBV7-2	-	TRBJ1-6	CASSAGIGRASSPLHF	TGTGCCAGCAGCGCTGGGATCGGGAGGGCTTCTTCACCCCTCCACTTT
-	TRBV6-5	-	TRBJ1-2	CASSYRGGKVNYGYTF	TGTGCCAGCAGTTACCGAGGCGGAAAAGTGAACTATGGCTACACCTTC
TRBD1	TRBV28	-	TRBJ1-6	CASSPRDRFYSPLHF	TGTGCCAGCAGTCCCCGGGACAGATTTTATTCACCCCTCCACTTT
TRBD2	TRBV10-3	-	TRBJ2-7	CAISFSGPPEQYF	TGTGCCATCAGCTTTAGCGGGCCCCCCGAGCAGTACTTC
TRBD1	TRBV7-2	-	TRBJ1-4	CASSLGQGAFEKLFF	TGTGCCAGCAGCTTAGGACAGGGCGCTTTTGAAAAACTGTTTTTT
-	TRBV30	-	TRBJ1-1	CAWSVRQDTEAFF	TGTGCCTGGAGTGTACGGCAGGACACTGAAGCTTTCTTT
-	TRBV7-2	-	TRBJ1-5	CASSLEASNQPQHF	TGTGCCAGCAGCTTAGAAGCCAGCAATCAGCCCCAGCATTTT
-	TRBV5-1	-	TRBJ2-7	CASSLDFLYSYEQYF	TGCGCCAGCAGCTTGGACTTTCTGTACTCCTACGAGCAGTACTTC
-	TRBV27	once	TRBJ2-7	CASSFAGNTGEQYF	TGTGCCAGCAGTTTTGCCGGAAATACGGGAGAGCAGTACTTC
-	TRBV6-5	-	TRBJ2-7	CASGQGLSYEQYF	TGTGCCAGCGGGCAGGGGCTTTCCTACGAGCAGTACTTC
TRBD1	TRBV19	-	TRBJ1-5	CASSISGQGAQPQHF	TGTGCCAGTAGTATATCGGGACAGGGGGCTCAGCCCCAGCATTTT
TRBD1	TRBV6-5	-	TRBJ1-6	CASRPPGQGSSPLHF	TGTGCCAGCAGGCCACCGGGACAGGGTAGCTCACCCCTCCACTTT
TRBD2	TRBV27	-	TRBJ2-5	CASSGGGRGQETQYF	TGTGCCAGCAGTGGGGGAGGGAGGGGCCAAGAGACCCAGTACTTC
TRBD2	TRBV10-1	-	TRBJ2-2	CASSESGAGGNTGELFF	TGCGCCAGCAGTGAGTCGGGAGCGGGGGGGAACACCGGGGAGCTGTTTTTT
TRBD2	TRBV7-2	-	TRBJ2-3	CASSSRVREPSTDTQYF	TGTGCCAGCAGCTCCCGAGTGCGGGAGCCTAGCACAGATACGCAGTATTTT
TRBD2	TRBV11-3	-	TRBJ2-1	CASSLPRTSGVDEQFF	TGTGCCAGCAGCTTACCTCGGACTAGCGGGGTTGATGAGCAGTTCTTC
TRBD2	TRBV10-3	-	TRBJ2-4	CAISEVSSSGSNRNIQYF	TGTGCCATCAGTGAGGTCTCGTCTAGCGGGAGTAACAGAAACATTCAGTACTTC
-	TRBV7-9	-	TRBJ1-5	CASSSHNQPQHF	TGTGCCAGCAGCTCCCATAATCAGCCCCAGCATTTT
-	TRBV19	-	TRBJ2-2	CASSTQGRISGELFF	TGTGCCAGTAGTACACAGGGGAGGATCTCCGGGGAGCTGTTTTTT
-	TRBV5-1	-	TRBJ2-3	CASSLGVTSSTDTQYF	TGCGCCAGCAGCTTGGGGGTGACATCGAGCACAGATACGCAGTATTTT
TRBD1	TRBV25-1	-	TRBJ1-5	CASSSRTGRSNQPQHF	TGTGCCAGCAGTTCCCGGACAGGGAGAAGCAATCAGCCCCAGCATTTT
TRBD2	TRBV6-4	-	TRBJ2-3	CASSGSPNSGATQYF	TGTGCCAGCAGTGGCTCGCCGAATAGCGGGGCTACGCAGTATTTT
-	TRBV29-1	once	TRBJ2-1	CSVDTKYNEQFF	TGCAGCGTTGACACTAAGTACAATGAGCAGTTCTTC
-	TRBV19	-	TRBJ2-5	CASSIGGAQETQYF	TGTGCCAGTAGTATAGGCGGCGCACAAGAGACCCAGTACTTC
-	TRBV7-2	-	TRBJ1-3	CASSFDGGAGNTIYF	TGTGCCAGCAGCTTCGATGGGGGCGCCGGAAACACCATATATTTT
-	TRBV5-6	-	TRBJ2-7	CASSSDGSHEQYF	TGTGCCAGCAGCTCGGACGGGAGCCACGAGCAGTACTTC
TRBD1	TRBV6-4	-	TRBJ1-1	CASSVRTGGGAFF	TGTGCCAGCAGTGTCCGGACAGGGGGAGGTGCTTTCTTT
-	TRBV30	few	TRBJ1-4	CAWSGYRNEKLFF	TGTGCCTGGAGTGGGTACAGGAATGAAAAACTGTTTTTT
-	TRBV15	-	TRBJ1-5	CATRFGGRLYNLPQHF	TGTGCCACCCGGTTCGGGGGACGATTATATAATCTGCCCCAGCATTTT
-	TRBV5-4	once	TRBJ2-3	CASSPTRGADTQYF	TGTGCCAGCAGCCCGACCAGAGGCGCAGATACGCAGTATTTT
-	TRBV5-1	-	TRBJ1-1	CASSREPNTEAFF	TGCGCCAGCAGCAGAGAACCGAACACTGAAGCTTTCTTT
-	TRBV27	-	TRBJ2-3	CASSLLRTDTQYF	TGTGCCAGCAGCCTTCTTCGCACAGATACGCAGTATTTT
TRBD1	TRBV4-1	-	TRBJ2-2	CASSQGTAGGELFF	TGCGCCAGCAGCCAGGGGACAGCTGGCGGGGAGCTGTTTTTT
-	TRBV9	-	TRBJ1-1	CASSLRGGNTEAFF	TGTGCCAGCAGCCTTAGGGGGGGAAACACTGAAGCTTTCTTT
-	TRBV7-2	-	TRBJ1-3	CASSFSQSGNTIYF	TGTGCCAGCAGCTTCTCACAGTCTGGAAACACCATATATTTT
TRBD2	TRBV23-1	-	TRBJ2-4	CASSQPSGRELPQNIQYF	TGCGCCAGCAGTCAACCTAGCGGGAGGGAACTACCCCAAAACATTCAGTACTTC
TRBD1	TRBV29-1	-	TRBJ1-2	CSTLDRANHYGYTF	TGCAGCACCCTAGACAGGGCGAATCACTATGGCTACACCTTC
TRBD1	TRBV19	-	TRBJ1-5	CASSPSDRGRQPQHF	TGTGCCAGTAGTCCCTCCGACAGGGGCAGGCAGCCCCAGCATTTT
TRBD2	TRBV2	-	TRBJ2-1	CASSGRRTSGYQWGNEQFF	TGTGCCAGCAGTGGACGACGGACTAGCGGATACCAATGGGGGAATGAGCAGTTCTTC
TRBD2	TRBV4-1	many	TRBJ2-7	CASSQPGEGFGTIQYEQYF	TGCGCCAGCAGCCAACCTGGTGAGGGGTTCGGGACTATCCAATACGAGCAGTACTTC
TRBD1	TRBV4-1	-	TRBJ1-2	CASSQTRDRDGFGYTF	TGCGCCAGCAGCCAAACGAGAGACAGGGACGGGTTTGGCTACACCTTC
-	TRBV6-6	-	TRBJ1-2	CASSSPTGVGYTF	TGTGCCAGCAGTTCACCGACGGGGGTTGGCTACACCTTC
-	TRBV28	few	TRBJ2-7	CASSPPGYRYEQYF	TGTGCCAGCAGTCCCCCCGGTTACCGATACGAGCAGTACTTC
-	TRBV2	-	TRBJ1-3	CASSELGDRPSGNTIYF	TGTGCCAGCAGTGAGTTGGGAGACCGCCCCTCTGGAAACACCATATATTTT
TRBD1	TRBV2	-	TRBJ1-5	CASSEGTGINQPQHF	TGTGCCAGCAGTGAAGGGACAGGGATCAATCAGCCCCAGCATTTT
TRBD2	TRBV7-9	-	TRBJ2-1	CASSAQRESYEQFF	TGTGCCAGCAGCGCCCAGCGGGAGTCATATGAGCAGTTCTTC
TRBD1	TRBV9	-	TRBJ2-1	CASSAGTGYNEQFF	TGTGCCAGCAGCGCCGGGACAGGGTACAATGAGCAGTTCTTC
-	TRBV4-1	-	TRBJ1-4	CASSLGFASEKLFF	TGCGCCAGCAGCCTCGGGTTCGCTAGTGAAAAACTGTTTTTT
-	TRBV11-2	-	TRBJ2-1	CASSFLAHLYNEQFF	TGTGCCAGCAGCTTCCTAGCCCACTTATACAATGAGCAGTTCTTC
TRBD1	TRBV19	-	TRBJ2-7	CASSSGQGNEQYF	TGTGCCAGTAGTTCGGGACAGGGAAACGAGCAGTACTTC
TRBD1	TRBV10-3	-	TRBJ2-3	CAISAQTGTEDTQYF	TGTGCCATCAGTGCTCAGACAGGGACGGAAGATACGCAGTATTTT
-	TRBV6-6	-	TRBJ2-7	CASSYQYYEQYF	TGTGCCAGCAGTTACCAGTACTACGAGCAGTACTTC